The 17 T cell receptor beta chains listed next were all sequenced from one sample in a study of human T cells and chemical hapten exposure. One entry per CDR3 protein, called by TCRdb with MiXCR from the RACE reads. The repertoire holds about 92,000 distinct CDR3 sequences, with approximately 11% as singletons. Time point defined: patch test 3, about 24 weeks after DPC sensitization. Treatment here: therapeutic diphenylcyclopropenone sensitization with weekly scalp DPC. Sample: whole blood, taken in connection with sensitization to the hapten diphenylcyclopropenone (DPC). Receptors were obtained from a woman in her thirties with alopecia areata. Some clones in this sample may be carry-over from other donors' samples.

This clonotype was observed a handful of times. The chain uses TRBV3-1 and TRBJ2-7, with TRBD1 as a possible D gene (6 bases). CDR1 is LGHDT, CDR2 YNNKEL, per germline (reference sequence). The V end was cut by 4 bases, the J end by 1 base, with 8 bases between. This CDR3 is built from 13 residues. In DNA, the CDR3 is TGTGCCAGCAGCCCGGACAGATCCTACGAGCAGTACTTC. It specifies CASSPDRSYEQYF.

A few counts support this clonotype. The V gene is TRBV20-1, the J gene TRBJ1-3; no firm D call. There are 13 residues in the CDR3. Trimming cost V 3 bases and J 0 bases, with 6 bases left between them. Germline CDR1 DFQATT, CDR2 SNEGSKA (reference sequence). The CDR3 DNA follows: TGCAGTGCTAGGAAGTACTCTGGAAACACCATATATTTT. Residues: CSARKYSGNTIYF.

The chain carries TRBV20-1 and TRBJ1-1; weak D call: TRBD1 (5 bases). V shed 0 bases and J shed 5 bases, with 19 bases lying between them. This CDR3 contains 16 residues. Germline V gives CDR1 DFQATT, CDR2 SNEGSKA (reference sequence). CDR3 protein: CSARDFQGTRRTEAFF. The CDR3 bases are TGCAGTGCTAGAGATTTTCAGGGTACGAGGCGAACTGAAGCTTTCTTT.

This clonotype was observed at least ten times. The chain recombines TRBV7-9 with TRBJ2-5, with TRBD2 matching over 7 bases. The CDR3 spans 15 residues. CDR1 and CDR2 from the germline V gene are SEHNR and FQNEAQ (reference sequence). Trimming removed 2 bases from V and 3 bases from J; junction bases left unmatched: 6. CDR3 DNA sequence: TGTGCCAGCAGCTTACCGAGCGGGGTTAAAGAGACCCAGTACTTC. Translated: CASSLPSGVKETQYF. Looking up the rest from reference TRBV7-9 and TRBJ2-5 gives the full variable domain: DTGVSQNPRHKITKRGQNVTFRCDPISEHNRLYWYRQTLGQGPEFLTYFQNEAQLEKSRLLSDRFSAERPKGSFSTLEIQRTEQGDSAMYLCASSLPSGVKETQYFGPGTRLLVL.

This clonotype was seen only a few times. The genes are TRBV11-2 and TRBJ2-1; maybe TRBD2 (5 bases). Trimming took 0 bases from V and 9 from J, leaving 18 bases between them. Per germline, CDR1 SGHAT and CDR2 FQNNGV. The CDR3 length is 16 residues. CDR3 sequence reads: CASSLDRATGYGEQFF. DNA for the CDR3: TGTGCCAGCAGCTTAGATCGGGCGACGGGGTACGGTGAGCAGTTCTTC.

CDR3 nucleotides: TGTGCCAGCAGCCTTGGGTACAACCTAAACACCGGGGAGCTGTTTTTT. The encoded protein is CASSLGYNLNTGELFF. This sequence joins TRBV12-3 or TRBV12-4 and TRBJ2-2; D not certain. CDR3 length: 16 residues. V was trimmed by 6 bases and J by 2 bases, leaving 16 bases between them.

The table lists this clonotype with a few counts. This chain uses TRBV7-6 with TRBJ1-6; 9 bases are a match to TRBD1. Per the germline V gene, CDR1 is SGHVS and CDR2 is FNYEAQ. The CDR3 extends over 15 amino acids. Trimming at V came to 5 bases and at J to 7 bases, leaving 6 bases not matched to a gene. The CDR3 DNA reads TGTGCCAGCAGCATTCAGGGGACAGGGAATTCACCCCTCCACTTT. Encoded protein: CASSIQGTGNSPLHF.

This clonotype was found many times. CDR3 residues: CASSPGGKVETQYF. The CDR3 DNA reads TGTGCCAGCAGCCCCGGAGGGAAGGTGGAGACCCAGTACTTC. V and J are TRBV6-1 and TRBJ2-5; TRBD2 is a possible D gene (6 bases). In germline, CDR1 is MNHNS, CDR2 SASEGT. V was pared by 6 bases and J by 5 bases, with 16 bases between. The CDR3 is made up of 14 amino acids.

This clonotype was counted between two and nine times. Written as DNA, the CDR3 is TGTGCCAGTCGATCAGCGGGAGTGAACACCGGGGAGCTGTTTTTT. Its protein is CASRSAGVNTGELFF. The chain uses TRBV19 and TRBJ2-2; 8 bases are a match to TRBD2. The germline gives CDR1 LNHDA, CDR2 SQIVND (reference sequence). The CDR3 runs 15 residues. Unmatched junction bases numbered 6, after V lost 8 bases and J lost 1 base.

This clonotype was seen only a few times. This rearrangement joins TRBV7-2 to TRBJ2-7; D unresolved. Trimming left V 3 bases short and J 2 bases short, with 8 bases between. The germline V gene has CDR1 SGHTA and CDR2 FQGNSA. This CDR3 contains 13 residues. CDR3 sequence (DNA): TGTGCCAGCAGCTTTCATACAACCTACGAGCAGTACTTC. The encoded protein is CASSFHTTYEQYF.

About this clonotype: Relative to the germline gene, one junction end is altered; a read error may explain this. The chain is built from TRBV20-1 and TRBJ2-7; 9 bases fit TRBD2. The CDR3 length is 14 residues. Germline assignment: CDR1 DFQATT and CDR2 SNEGSKA (reference sequence). This CDR3 is CGASPWREGYEQYF. The CDR3 DNA sequence: TGCGGTGCTAGCCCGTGGCGGGAGGGATACGAGCAGTACTTC.

This clonotype showed up many times. V and J are TRBV20-1 and TRBJ1-1; maybe TRBD1 (6 bases). The ends were cut back, 6 bases at V and 1 base at J, with 12 bases in the middle. This CDR3 contains 13 residues. From germline, CDR1 is DFQATT and CDR2 SNEGSKA (reference sequence). The DNA for the CDR3 is TGCAGTGCAGACGAGACAGGGAACACTGAAGCTTTCTTT. This encodes CSADETGNTEAFF.

This clonotype was detected a few times. This chain uses TRBV12-3 or TRBV12-4 with TRBJ1-1; 8 nucleotides agree with TRBD1. With V trimmed by 3 bases and J by 2 bases, 2 bases remained unmatched. The CDR3 is 14 residues long. The CDR3 nucleotides are TGTGCCAGCAGTTTGACAGGGGCCAACACTGAAGCTTTCTTT. This codes for CASSLTGANTEAFF.

This clonotype was recorded a few times. V is TRBV27 and J is TRBJ2-1; 10 bases match TRBD1. The V gene's germline CDR1 is MNHEY and CDR2 SMNVEV (reference sequence). The CDR3 consists of 13 residues. V lost 6 bases, J lost 6 bases, and 2 bases stayed unmatched. The CDR3 spells CASRDRGPNEQFF. Written as DNA, the CDR3 is TGTGCCAGCAGAGACAGGGGGCCCAATGAGCAGTTCTTC.

The chain couples TRBV9 to TRBJ2-2, with TRBD2 identical over 11 bases. Unmatched junction bases numbered 14, after V lost 4 bases and J lost 3 bases. The CDR3 runs to 19 residues. Per the germline V gene, CDR1 is SGDLS and CDR2 is YYNGEE. CDR3 in DNA: TGTGCCAGCAGCTCCAAAGAGCCCGGGACTAGCGGTTACACCGGGGAGCTGTTTTTT. It encodes CASSSKEPGTSGYTGELFF.

This chain uses TRBV28 with TRBJ1-2; D is unclear. In germline, CDR1 is MDHEN, CDR2 SYDVKM. Trimming stripped 1 base from V and 0 bases from J, with 3 bases between. The CDR3 extends over 13 amino acids. The CDR3 DNA is TGTGCCAGCAGTTTATTCCCTAACTATGGCTACACCTTC. Protein sequence: CASSLFPNYGYTF.

This clonotype was counted only a few times. V is TRBV2 and J is TRBJ2-1, with 8 bases that match TRBD2. The CDR3 is made up of 20 amino acids. CDR1 is SNHLY and CDR2 is FYNNEI in the germline V gene. Unmatched junction bases numbered 19, after V lost 6 bases and J lost 0 bases. The CDR3 coding sequence is TGTGCCAGCAGCCGATCGTACGGGGGGGCCGGGAAGAGCTCCTACAATGAGCAGTTCTTC. Translated, it gives CASSRSYGGAGKSSYNEQFF.